This passage covers 21 T cell receptor beta chains from one sample sequenced in a study of blood T cell repertoires in COVID-19. The method was immunoSEQ multiplex PCR; TCRdb's version includes in-frame clones alone and lacks a portion of them. The top ten hold roughly 3.6% of the sample, which has 140,000 to 150,000 clones, 80% seen once. The sequenced sample consisted of peripheral blood. The origin of the receptors is a man in his 70s who had recovered from COVID-19.

This clone was observed a handful of times. J is TRBJ2-1 and V is TRBV7-2, with a tentative D call TRBD1 (6 bases). Between the trimmed V and J ends, which lost 5 bases and 12 bases, there was a span of 17 bases. The germline V gene has CDR1 SGHTA and CDR2 FQGNSA. The CDR3 has 13 residues. The CDR3 DNA follows: TGTGCCAGCAGCCCAGGGGACGCAAGGGTGCAGTTCTTC. Protein: CASSPGDARVQFF.

The CDR3 here is CASSPSQEEQFF. The CDR3 DNA is TGTGCCAGCAGCCCCAGCCAGGAAGAGCAGTTCTTC. The rearrangement joins TRBV6-5 to TRBJ2-1; D unclear. V shed 6 bases and J shed 10 bases, with 13 bases lying between them. The CDR3 is 12 residues long. Germline V gives CDR1 MNHEY, CDR2 SVGAGI.

V is TRBV27 and J is TRBJ2-7; possibly TRBD1 for D (6 bases). Germline lookup yields CDR1 MNHEY and CDR2 SMNVEV (reference sequence). This CDR3 has 14 amino acids. Trimming stripped 5 bases from V and 4 bases from J, with 15 bases between. In DNA form, the CDR3 reads TGTGCCAGCAGTCGAGATGGGGGCTGGTACGAGCAGTACTTC. Translated, it gives CASSRDGGWYEQYF.

The V and J genes are TRBV6-2 or TRBV6-3 and TRBJ1-2, with 8 bases identical to TRBD1. Germline V lookup: CDR1 MNHEY, CDR2 SVGEGT. V shed 4 bases and J 4 bases; nucleotides not matched to a gene: 5. This CDR3 spans 14 amino acids. CDR3 bases: TGTGCCAGCAGTTTCCGGACAGGGCCCTATGGCTACACCTTC. Amino acid sequence: CASSFRTGPYGYTF.

The chain is built from TRBV27 and TRBJ1-4; D is unclear. Trimming pared 4 bases from V and 7 bases from J, leaving 13 bases between. In germline, CDR1 is MNHEY, CDR2 SMNVEV (reference sequence). The CDR3 has 14 residues. The CDR3 region has the DNA TGTGCCAGCAGTTCCGGGTTTAGAAGTGAAAAACTGTTTTTT. Translated, it gives CASSSGFRSEKLFF.

This sequence joins TRBV7-3 and TRBJ2-2, with a weak D call TRBD2 (6 bases). CDR1 is SGHTA, CDR2 FQGTGA, per germline. V lost 4 bases and J 4 bases, leaving 19 bases between the germline ends. The CDR3 spans 17 residues. The CDR3: CASSSAEAGLLTGELFF. In DNA, the CDR3 is TGTGCCAGCAGCTCCGCGGAGGCGGGGTTACTCACCGGGGAGCTGTTTTTT.

The chain is built from TRBV14 and TRBJ1-2; possibly TRBD1 for D (6 bases). This CDR3 is built from 15 residues. Trimming pared 6 bases from V and 0 bases from J, leaving 14 bases between. Germline CDR1 reads SGHDN; CDR2 reads FVKESK. The CDR3: CASSRQGTPNYGYTF. For the CDR3, the DNA is TGTGCCAGCAGTCGTCAAGGGACACCTAACTATGGCTACACCTTC.

This clone was recorded only once. The chain employs TRBV27 and TRBJ2-7; 10 bases are shared with TRBD2. From germline, CDR1 is MNHEY and CDR2 SMNVEV (reference sequence). V trimming: 6 bases; J trimming: 2 bases; junction bases outside the gene matches: 4. The CDR3 sequence is 14 residues long. The CDR3 bases are TGTGCCAGCAGAGTTGGACTAGCGGCCTACGAGCAGTACTTC. Residues: CASRVGLAAYEQYF.

This chain links TRBV7-3 with TRBJ2-4, with TRBD2 as a possible D gene (5 bases). Germline loops: CDR1 SGHTA, CDR2 FQGTGA. V lost 5 bases, J lost 16 bases, and 24 bases lay in between. CDR3 length: 14 amino acids. CDR3 protein: CASSPEVGSSPLYF. DNA for the CDR3: TGTGCCAGCAGCCCCGAGGTTGGGAGTTCTCCCCTTTACTTC.

In this sample, this clone turned up once. The genes are TRBV7-2 and TRBJ2-5; 11 bases align to TRBD1. The ends lost 4 bases at V and 4 bases at J; junction bases unmatched: 5. CDR3 size: 15 residues. Germline V lookup: CDR1 SGHTA, CDR2 FQGNSA. The CDR3 loop reads CASSYTGTGGETQYF. The CDR3 bases are TGTGCCAGCAGCTACACCGGGACAGGGGGAGAGACCCAGTACTTC. Supplemented by reference TRBV7-2 and TRBJ2-5, the full variable domain reads GAGVSQSPSNKVTEKGKDVELRCDPISGHTALYWYRQSLGQGLEFLIYFQGNSAPDKSGLPSDRFSAERTGGSVSTLTIQRTQQEDSAVYLCASSYTGTGGETQYFGPGTRLLVL.

The chain combines TRBV4-1 with TRBJ2-7, with D possibly matching TRBD2 (5 bases). The CDR3 has 14 residues. V was trimmed by 4 bases and J by 3 bases, leaving 13 bases between them. Germline V gene lookup returns CDR1 MGHRA and CDR2 YSYEKL. CDR3 sequence reads: CASSPGVGSYEQYF. The CDR3 DNA reads as TGCGCCAGCAGCCCAGGAGTGGGGAGCTACGAGCAGTACTTC.

This chain uses TRBV5-1 with TRBJ1-1; D ambiguous. The germline V gene has CDR1 SGHRS and CDR2 YFSETQ. The CDR3 length is 14 residues. The V gene lost 0 bases and the J gene lost 3 bases, with 9 bases spanning the gap. The CDR3 protein is CASSLVPGDTEAFF. CDR3 DNA: TGCGCCAGCAGCTTGGTTCCCGGGGACACTGAAGCTTTCTTT.

This clone turned up a few times. V gene TRBV11-2 combines with J gene TRBJ2-1, with D tentatively TRBD2 (6 bases). The CDR3 consists of 16 residues. Trimming took 2 bases from V and 1 from J, leaving 12 bases between them. The germline V gene encodes CDR1 SGHAT and CDR2 FQNNGV. The CDR3 here is CASSLMSGESYNEQFF. CDR3 DNA sequence: TGTGCCAGCAGCTTAATGTCGGGAGAATCCTACAATGAGCAGTTCTTC.

This clone was seen a single time. V gene TRBV10-2 combines with J gene TRBJ2-7; tentatively, D is TRBD1 (6 bases). This CDR3 spans 13 amino acids. Trimming pared 2 bases from V and 2 bases from J, leaving 7 bases between. Germline values: CDR1 WSHSY, CDR2 SAAADI. This chain's CDR3 is CASSETGPYEQYF. The CDR3 DNA reads TGCGCCAGCAGTGAGACAGGGCCCTACGAGCAGTACTTC.

This chain links TRBV7-9 with TRBJ2-7, with TRBD1 matching over 10 bases. Trimming took 8 bases from V and 3 from J; bases not matched to a gene: 4. The V gene's germline CDR1 is SEHNR and CDR2 FQNEAQ (reference sequence). The CDR3 extends over 13 amino acids. In nucleotides, the CDR3 is TGTGCCAGCTCGACAGGGGGCAGCTACGAGCAGTACTTC. Translating gives CASSTGGSYEQYF.

J is TRBJ2-3 and V is TRBV7-8; TRBD2 aligns across 9 bases. CDR1 is SGHVS and CDR2 is FQNEAQ in the germline V gene. The CDR3 has 17 residues. V trimming: 10 bases; J trimming: 2 bases; junction bases outside the gene matches: 16. The CDR3 sequence is CATYRGLAGPLTDTQYF. CDR3 DNA sequence: TGTGCCACCTATCGAGGGCTAGCGGGACCCCTCACAGATACGCAGTATTTT.

The rearrangement links TRBV5-1 to TRBJ2-5; 8 nucleotides line up with TRBD1. The CDR3 runs 15 residues. V was clipped by 4 bases and J by 4 bases; unmatched bases: 9. CDR1 SGHRS and CDR2 YFSETQ come from the germline V gene. Written as DNA, the CDR3 is TGCGCCAGCAGCAAAGGACAGGGTGGGTTAGAGACCCAGTACTTC. It encodes CASSKGQGGLETQYF. Supplemented by reference TRBV5-1 and TRBJ2-5, the full variable domain reads KAGVTQTPRYLIKTRGQQVTLSCSPISGHRSVSWYQQTPGQGLQFLFEYFSETQRNKGNFPGRFSGRQFSNSRSEMNVSTLELGDSALYLCASSKGQGGLETQYFGPGTRLLVL.

The V call is TRBV6-5, the J call TRBJ2-7, with 12 positions matching TRBD2. The germline V gene has CDR1 MNHEY and CDR2 SVGAGI. The junction had 8 bases not matched to a gene; V was cut back by 7 bases and J by 4 bases. This CDR3 spans 15 amino acids. This chain's CDR3 is CASTLLAGGNYEQYF. DNA for the CDR3: TGTGCCAGCACCCTACTAGCGGGGGGAAATTACGAGCAGTACTTC.

The gene calls are TRBV5-1 and TRBJ2-7; D is perhaps TRBD1 (6 bases). The CDR3 runs 12 residues. Germline values: CDR1 SGHRS, CDR2 YFSETQ. V was trimmed by 4 bases and J by 4 bases, leaving 9 bases between them. The CDR3 loop reads CASSTGSYEQYF. The CDR3 coding sequence is TGCGCCAGCAGCACAGGGAGTTACGAGCAGTACTTC.

The V call is TRBV7-9, the J call TRBJ1-1; perhaps TRBD1 as D (6 bases). CDR3 size: 14 residues. Trimming took 5 bases from V and 1 from J, leaving 11 bases between them. Germline CDR1 and CDR2: SEHNR and FQNEAQ (reference sequence). CDR3 DNA: TGTGCCAGCAGCGGCAGGGGAGCGAACACTGAAGCTTTCTTT. Amino acid sequence: CASSGRGANTEAFF.

The CDR3 nucleotides read TGTGCCAGCCAGGACCGGACAGGGAGCTACGAGCAGTACTTC. This codes for CASQDRTGSYEQYF. V usage is TRBV19 and J usage is TRBJ2-7; TRBD1 matches 8 bases. V was clipped by 9 bases and J by 3 bases; unmatched bases: 10. Germline V CDR1 and CDR2: LNHDA, SQIVND (reference sequence). CDR3 length: 14 residues.